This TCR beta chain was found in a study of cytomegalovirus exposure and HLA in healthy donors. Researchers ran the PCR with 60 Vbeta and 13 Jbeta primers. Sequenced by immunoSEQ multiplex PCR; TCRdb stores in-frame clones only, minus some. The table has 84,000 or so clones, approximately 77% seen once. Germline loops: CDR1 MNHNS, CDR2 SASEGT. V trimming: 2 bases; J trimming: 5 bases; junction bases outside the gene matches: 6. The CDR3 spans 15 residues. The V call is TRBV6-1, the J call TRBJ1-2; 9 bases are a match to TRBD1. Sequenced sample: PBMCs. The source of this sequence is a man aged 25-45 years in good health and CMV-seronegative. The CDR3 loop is CASSEPGQGLYGYTF. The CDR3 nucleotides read TGTGCCAGCAGTGAACCGGGACAGGGTTTGTATGGCTACACCTTC.